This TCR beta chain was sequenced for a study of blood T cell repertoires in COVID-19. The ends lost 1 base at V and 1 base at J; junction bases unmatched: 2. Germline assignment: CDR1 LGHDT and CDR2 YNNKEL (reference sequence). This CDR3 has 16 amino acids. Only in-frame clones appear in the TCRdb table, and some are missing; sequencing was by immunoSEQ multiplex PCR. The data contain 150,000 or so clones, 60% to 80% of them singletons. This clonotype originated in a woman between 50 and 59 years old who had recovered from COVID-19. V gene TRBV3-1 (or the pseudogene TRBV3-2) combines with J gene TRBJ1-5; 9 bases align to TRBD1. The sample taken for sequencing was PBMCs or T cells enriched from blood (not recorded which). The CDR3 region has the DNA TGTGCCAGCAGCCAAGCTGGGACAGGGAGCAATCAGCCCCAGCATTTT. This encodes CASSQAGTGSNQPQHF.